This T cell receptor (beta chain) was identified in a study of PD-L1 blockade in urothelial cancer. Overall study context: Intravenous atezolizumab, 1,200 mg every 3 weeks, was begun by patients at some point between 2013 and 2014.

V shed 4 bases and J shed 6 bases, with 13 bases lying between them. Germline CDR1 reads GTSNPN; CDR2 reads SVGIG (reference sequence). The CDR3 totals 12 residues. The time point is: pretreatment peripheral blood. Only in-frame clones appear in the TCRdb table, and some are missing; sequencing was by immunoSEQ multiplex PCR. Altogether tens of thousands of clones are present, around 85% being singletons, with the ten largest covering approximately 6.7%. This clonotype was obtained from a man aged 35 to 55 with urothelial cancer. The rearrangement joins TRBV30 to TRBJ2-7; D unclear. The material was PBMCs, obtained around atezolizumab (anti-PD-L1) treatment. This CDR3 is CAWKKLPVEQYF. For the CDR3, the DNA is TGTGCCTGGAAAAAACTCCCTGTCGAGCAGTACTTC.